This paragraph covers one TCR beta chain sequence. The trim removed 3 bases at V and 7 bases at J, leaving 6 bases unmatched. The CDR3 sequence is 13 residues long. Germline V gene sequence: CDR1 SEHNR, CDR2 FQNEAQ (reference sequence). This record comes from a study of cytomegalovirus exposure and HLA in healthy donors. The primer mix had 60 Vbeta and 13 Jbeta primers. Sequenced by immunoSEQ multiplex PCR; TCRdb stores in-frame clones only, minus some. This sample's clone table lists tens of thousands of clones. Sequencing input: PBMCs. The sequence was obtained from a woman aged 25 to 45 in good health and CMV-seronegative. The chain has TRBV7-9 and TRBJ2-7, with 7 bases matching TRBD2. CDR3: CASSLGGFGEQYF. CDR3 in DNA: TGTGCCAGCAGCTTGGGAGGGTTTGGGGAGCAGTACTTC.